Presented here are 29 T cell receptor beta chains from one specimen sequenced in a study of blood T cell repertoires in COVID-19. The protocol was immunoSEQ multiplex PCR, while the TCRdb copy is restricted to in-frame clones and leaves out a portion. Here the sample spans about 27,000 clones, under 90% being singletons. Material for sequencing was peripheral blood. The source of these receptors is a woman older than 75 with acute or convalescent COVID-19.

This chain links TRBV29-1 with TRBJ1-2; 10 bases align to TRBD1. The ends lost 3 bases at V and 2 bases at J; junction bases unmatched: 3. The germline V gene encodes CDR1 SQVTM and CDR2 ANQGSEA. This CDR3 spans 14 amino acids. The CDR3 protein is CSVDGTGVNYGYTF. DNA for the CDR3: TGCAGCGTTGATGGGACAGGGGTAAACTATGGCTACACCTTC.

The chain has TRBV7-9 and TRBJ1-1; TRBD1 aligns across 10 bases. CDR1 and CDR2 from the germline V gene are SEHNR and FQNEAQ (reference sequence). Trimming removed 1 base from V and 11 bases from J; junction bases left unmatched: 13. The CDR3 runs 16 residues. CDR3 region: CASSLDPGQGSMSAFF. For the CDR3, the DNA is TGTGCCAGCAGCTTAGATCCGGGACAGGGGAGTATGAGCGCTTTCTTT.

The chain links TRBV24-1 to TRBJ2-1; tentatively, D is TRBD2 (7 bases). This CDR3 is built from 16 residues. The germline V gene encodes CDR1 KGHDR and CDR2 SFDVKD. The ends were cut back, 3 bases at V and 3 bases at J, with 14 bases in the middle. The CDR3 is CATSDSGGANYNEQFF. In DNA, the CDR3 is TGTGCCACCAGTGATAGTGGGGGGGCTAACTACAATGAGCAGTTCTTC.

CDR3 sequence reads: CASSGEGFTDTQYF. Here the CDR3 DNA reads TGCGCCAGCAGCGGGGAGGGGTTCACAGATACGCAGTATTTT. V gene TRBV5-1 combines with J gene TRBJ2-3, with 7 bases identical to TRBD2. The CDR3 runs 14 residues. Germline CDR1 and CDR2: SGHRS and YFSETQ. Germline trimming cut 4 bases from V and 2 bases from J; bases unmatched to any gene: 4.

The chain employs TRBV7-2 and TRBJ1-5; 9 nucleotides agree with TRBD1. Losses at the gene ends were 8 bases for V and 6 bases for J; bases not matched to a gene: 11. There are 15 residues in the CDR3. The germline V gene has CDR1 SGHTA and CDR2 FQGNSA. The CDR3 loop reads CASGTGQGETQPQHF. The CDR3 DNA reads as TGTGCCAGCGGCACGGGACAGGGAGAAACTCAGCCCCAGCATTTT.

V usage is TRBV5-1 and J usage is TRBJ1-2, with 7 nucleotides matching TRBD1. This CDR3 spans 15 amino acids. Germline CDR1 and CDR2: SGHRS and YFSETQ. The junction had 12 bases not matched to a gene; V was cut back by 2 bases and J by 8 bases. The CDR3 DNA reads TGCGCCAGCAGCTTATCACGGGACAGTAATGGAGGCTACACCTTC. It specifies CASSLSRDSNGGYTF.

A word on this clone: At one end the junction does not follow the germline gene, possibly because of a read error. V usage is TRBV4-1 and J usage is TRBJ2-7, with D possibly being TRBD2 (6 bases). Germline lookup yields CDR1 MGHRA and CDR2 YSYEKL. The CDR3 length is 10 residues. CDR3 DNA sequence: TGCGCCAGCGGACTACACAACCTTCACTTC. Its translation: CASGLHNLHF.

The CDR3 region is CASSAPMGTSYEQYF. The CDR3 region has the DNA TGTGCCAGCAGCGCCCCGATGGGCACCAGCTACGAGCAGTACTTC. The chain links TRBV2 to TRBJ2-7; D uncertain. From germline, CDR1 is SNHLY and CDR2 FYNNEI. CDR3 length equals 15 residues. V was clipped by 6 bases and J by 3 bases, with 18 bases between them.

This chain uses TRBV15 with TRBJ2-1, with 10 positions matching TRBD2. With V trimmed by 4 bases and J by 7 bases, 7 bases remained unmatched. Germline V lookup: CDR1 LNHNV, CDR2 YYDKDF (reference sequence). CDR3 length equals 15 residues. The CDR3 spells CATSTPSGSFNEQFF. The CDR3 DNA is TGTGCCACCAGCACTCCTAGCGGGAGTTTTAATGAGCAGTTCTTC.

This clone has just one count. The rearrangement joins TRBV5-6 to TRBJ2-1; TRBD2 matches at 10 bases. V was clipped by 4 bases and J by 7 bases; unmatched bases: 11. Germline V CDR1 and CDR2: SGHDT, YYEEEE. The CDR3 totals 16 residues. The CDR3 DNA sequence: TGTGCCAGCAGCCGGAAGCTAGCGGGGGCATTTAATGAGCAGTTCTTC. Encoded protein: CASSRKLAGAFNEQFF.

V and J are TRBV27 and TRBJ1-5, with 8 bases matching TRBD1. Losses at the gene ends were 5 bases for V and 5 bases for J; bases not matched to a gene: 5. The germline gives CDR1 MNHEY, CDR2 SMNVEV (reference sequence). This CDR3 spans 14 amino acids. CDR3 DNA: TGTGCCAGCAGTGCAGACAGGGGCTATCAGCCCCAGCATTTT. Amino acids: CASSADRGYQPQHF.

The V and J genes are TRBV14 and TRBJ2-1, with D unclear. CDR3 length equals 14 residues. The germline gives CDR1 SGHDN, CDR2 FVKESK. V was shortened by 4 bases and J by 0 bases, with 7 bases between the two germline ends. Written as DNA, the CDR3 is TGTGCCAGCAGCCGCCCGGGCTCCTACAATGAGCAGTTCTTC. This encodes CASSRPGSYNEQFF. The full variable domain, its missing parts supplied by reference TRBV14 and TRBJ2-1, is EAGVTQFPSHSVIEKGQTVTLRCDPISGHDNLYWYRRVMGKEIKFLLHFVKESKQDESGMPNNRFLAERTGGTYSTLKVQPAELEDSGVYFCASSRPGSYNEQFFGPGTRLTVL.

In DNA form, the CDR3 reads TGTGCCAGCAGCTCATTAACAGGGTTCCTCTTGAACACTGAAGCTTTCTTT. As protein: CASSSLTGFLLNTEAFF. The V call is TRBV7-9, the J call TRBJ1-1, with D perhaps matching TRBD1 (6 bases). This CDR3 is 17 amino acids long. Trimming left V 4 bases short and J 0 bases short, with 18 bases between. Per germline, CDR1 SEHNR and CDR2 FQNEAQ (reference sequence).

The rearrangement joins TRBV5-1 to TRBJ1-1; a weak D match, TRBD1 (5 bases). CDR3 length equals 14 residues. Germline assignment: CDR1 SGHRS and CDR2 YFSETQ. V lost 1 base to trimming and J lost 5 bases, with 12 bases between them. The CDR3 DNA reads as TGCGCCAGCAGCTTGAAAGTCGGGGGAACTGAAGCTTTCTTT. Amino acids: CASSLKVGGTEAFF.

The chain uses TRBV18 and TRBJ1-2, with 7 nucleotides matching TRBD1. The CDR3 totals 14 residues. The V and J ends lost 8 bases and 1 base, in that order; junction bases with no gene match: 7. Germline V gene data show CDR1 as KGHSH and CDR2 as LQKENI. CDR3 residues: CASRGQPLNYGYTF. CDR3 sequence (DNA): TGTGCCAGCCGGGGACAGCCACTTAACTATGGCTACACCTTC.

This clone was seen just once. This rearrangement joins TRBV12-3 or TRBV12-4 to TRBJ1-2; 9 bases align to TRBD1. CDR3 size: 13 residues. The ends lost 9 bases at V and 7 bases at J; junction bases unmatched: 9. The CDR3 sequence is CASDRGRSGGYTF. The CDR3 DNA follows: TGTGCCAGTGACAGGGGGAGATCAGGTGGCTACACCTTC.

This chain joins TRBV6-5 and TRBJ1-4; D gene unclear. The CDR3 covers 13 residues. CDR1 is MNHEY, CDR2 SVGAGI, per germline. Deletions cut 2 bases from V and 7 bases from J, with 8 bases between. CDR3 sequence (DNA): TGTGCCAGCAGTTACATAAGCGGTGAAAAACTGTTTTTT. Translated: CASSYISGEKLFF.

The rearrangement uses TRBV24-1 and TRBJ2-7; a weak D match, TRBD1 (5 bases). The germline V gene encodes CDR1 KGHDR and CDR2 SFDVKD. V lost 6 bases, J lost 2 bases, and 10 bases lay in between. The length of the CDR3 is 13 residues. The CDR3 sequence is CATSPGIAYEQYF. CDR3 DNA sequence: TGTGCCACCAGTCCAGGGATAGCCTACGAGCAGTACTTC.

CDR3 DNA sequence: TGTGCCAGTAGTATTTTGACTGCTGGGGAGCTGTTTTTT. Amino acids: CASSILTAGELFF. The chain links TRBV19 to TRBJ2-2; D is ambiguous. Trimming left V 3 bases short and J 8 bases short, with 10 bases between. Per germline, CDR1 LNHDA and CDR2 SQIVND (reference sequence). This CDR3 has 13 amino acids.

V gene TRBV29-1 combines with J gene TRBJ2-2; the match to TRBD1 covers 8 bases. CDR1 is SQVTM, CDR2 ANQGSEA, per germline. V shed 3 bases and J 5 bases; nucleotides not matched to a gene: 5. The CDR3 has 14 amino acids. As DNA, the CDR3 is TGCAGCGTTGAGAACAGGGGGATGACCGGGGAGCTGTTTTTT. Amino acid sequence: CSVENRGMTGELFF.

V is TRBV28 and J is TRBJ2-2, with D uncertain. There are 12 residues in the CDR3. Per germline, CDR1 MDHEN and CDR2 SYDVKM. The V end lost 2 bases, the J end lost 7 bases, and 5 bases lay between the germline ends. Here the CDR3 DNA reads TGTGCCAGCAGTTTAGAGAGCGGGGAGCTGTTTTTT. Protein sequence: CASSLESGELFF.

The rearrangement links TRBV6-2 or TRBV6-3 to TRBJ2-5; no definite D call. The CDR3 totals 14 residues. V was shortened by 1 base and J by 4 bases, with 10 bases between the two germline ends. Germline values: CDR1 MNHEY, CDR2 SVGEGT. For the CDR3, the DNA is TGTGCCAGCAGTTACTTCTTGCGAGGAGAGACCCAGTACTTC. It specifies CASSYFLRGETQYF.

The CDR3 nucleotides read TGTGCCAGCAGCCTCGGACTAGCGGGACCCACAGATACGCAGTATTTT. Translated, it gives CASSLGLAGPTDTQYF. V and J are TRBV28 and TRBJ2-3, with 12 bases fitting TRBD2. V trimming: 6 bases; J trimming: 2 bases; junction bases outside the gene matches: 6. This CDR3 has 16 residues. Germline V gives CDR1 MDHEN, CDR2 SYDVKM.

The rearrangement uses TRBV3-1 (or the pseudogene TRBV3-2) and TRBJ1-3; the match to TRBD1 covers 10 bases. CDR3 length equals 16 residues. The J segment lost 3 bases and the V segment lost 6 bases, leaving 8 bases of the junction unmatched. Germline assignment: CDR1 LGHDT and CDR2 YNNKEL (reference sequence). CDR3 amino acids: CASSPYDRGHGNTIYF. The CDR3 DNA reads as TGTGCCAGCAGTCCTTACGACAGGGGGCATGGAAACACCATATATTTT.

The chain carries TRBV6-1 and TRBJ1-1; the D gene is possibly TRBD1 (5 bases). Germline lookup yields CDR1 MNHNS and CDR2 SASEGT. V lost 3 bases to trimming and J lost 4 bases, with 12 bases between them. This CDR3 region has 14 residues. CDR3 loop: CASSDAGGVTEAFF. CDR3 bases: TGTGCCAGCAGTGACGCGGGGGGGGTCACTGAAGCTTTCTTT.

This clone was detected only a few times. The V gene is TRBV30, the J gene TRBJ1-4, with 11 bases aligning to TRBD1. Germline values: CDR1 GTSNPN, CDR2 SVGIG (reference sequence). Trimming took 2 bases from V and 7 from J; bases not matched to a gene: 9. The CDR3 consists of 16 residues. CDR3 bases: TGTGCCTGGAGTACTGCCCGGGACAGGGGGACTGAAAAACTGTTTTTT. This encodes CAWSTARDRGTEKLFF.

This sequence joins TRBV7-8 and TRBJ2-5; 15 bases map to TRBD2. V lost 5 bases and J lost 4; bases outside the gene matches: 8. This CDR3 comprises 17 residues. Looked up from germline, CDR1 is SGHVS and CDR2 is FQNEAQ. Here the CDR3 DNA reads TGTGCCAGCAGCGTCGGGACTAGCGGGAGGTACAGAGAGACCCAGTACTTC. Amino acids: CASSVGTSGRYRETQYF.

The chain combines TRBV19 with TRBJ1-6; tentatively, D is TRBD1 (6 bases). Germline-derived CDR1 and CDR2 are LNHDA and SQIVND (reference sequence). Trimming stripped 8 bases from V and 0 bases from J, with 8 bases between. The CDR3 totals 14 residues. The CDR3 loop reads CASGGASYNSPLHF. Written as DNA, the CDR3 is TGTGCCAGTGGGGGGGCCTCCTATAATTCACCCCTCCACTTT.

This rearrangement joins TRBV21-1 to TRBJ2-4; no DNA check was done on the table's D call, TRBD2. TRBV21-1 is a listed pseudogene. The CDR3 contains 23 residues. CDR3 sequence (DNA): TGTGCCAGCAGCAAGGAGTTGTGGACTAGCGGGAGACGGGGTAAGTGGGCCAAAAACATTCAGTACTTC. It translates to CASSKELWTSGRRGKWAKNIQYF.